Sequencing of this T cell receptor (beta chain) was carried out in a study of blood T cell repertoires in COVID-19. Libraries were prepared by immunoSEQ multiplex PCR; TCRdb keeps only in-frame clonotypes and omits some of them. Of about 170,000 clones listed, approximately 79% are singletons. V was clipped by 2 bases and J by 2 bases, with 10 bases between them. Germline V gene lookup returns CDR1 SGHTA and CDR2 FQGNSA. The CDR3 is made up of 14 amino acids. This TCR was sampled from a woman in her 70s in a cohort exposed to, infected with or recovered from COVID-19 (not recorded which). Specimen: PBMCs or T cells enriched from blood (not recorded which). The chain is built from TRBV7-2 and TRBJ2-7, with TRBD2 as a possible D gene (6 bases). CDR3 DNA: TGTGCCAGCAGCTTAAGTACGGGGGCCTACGAGCAGTACTTC. Encoded protein: CASSLSTGAYEQYF.